The 11 T cell receptor beta chains reported below all come from one sample, sequenced in a study of blood T cell repertoires in COVID-19. Produced via immunoSEQ multiplex PCR; TCRdb's table is partial and in-frame only. This sample has under 300,000 clones; 84% occur once, and the top ten carry about 1.5%. The sequencing input was peripheral blood. All receptors derive from a woman aged 40-49 years who had recovered from COVID-19.

V gene TRBV9 combines with J gene TRBJ1-5; tentative D call: TRBD1 (6 bases). From germline, CDR1 is SGDLS and CDR2 YYNGEE. The CDR3 length is 15 residues. Trimming stripped 0 bases from V and 7 bases from J, with 14 bases between. The CDR3 DNA is TGTGCCAGCAGCGTAGCAGGGGATCCGGGGCAGCCCCAGCATTTT. Protein: CASSVAGDPGQPQHF. Using reference TRBV9 and TRBJ1-5 for the parts outside the CDR3, the full variable domain is DSGVTQTPKHLITATGQRVTLRCSPRSGDLSVYWYQQSLDQGLQFLIQYYNGEERAKGNILERFSAQQFPDLHSELNLSSLELGDSALYFCASSVAGDPGQPQHFGDGTRLSIL.

This chain uses TRBV4-3 with TRBJ2-5; 9 bases line up with TRBD1. The V gene's germline CDR1 is LGHNA and CDR2 YSLEER. V dropped 2 bases and J dropped 5; count of bases not matched to a gene: 3. This CDR3 has 14 residues. CDR3 region: CASSQMDRGETQYF. CDR3 nucleotides: TGCGCCAGCAGCCAAATGGACAGGGGCGAGACCCAGTACTTC.

At least ten counts were recorded for this clone. The V gene is TRBV2, the J gene TRBJ1-4, with 7 bases lining up with TRBD1. The V and J ends lost 3 bases and 8 bases, in that order; junction bases with no gene match: 6. The CDR3 runs to 14 residues. The germline gives CDR1 SNHLY, CDR2 FYNNEI. The CDR3 DNA reads as TGTGCCAGCAGTGAGCAACAGGGGACCGAAAAACTGTTTTTT. This translates into CASSEQQGTEKLFF.

This chain connects TRBV7-2 to TRBJ2-3, with 10 bases matching TRBD2. There are 15 residues in the CDR3. From germline, CDR1 is SGHTA and CDR2 FQGNSA. V gave up 6 bases and J gave up 7 bases; unmatched junction bases: 10. CDR3 region: CASSTSGGASYTQYF. The DNA for the CDR3 is TGTGCCAGCAGTACAAGCGGGGGGGCATCTTATACGCAGTATTTT.

As DNA, the CDR3 is TGTGCCAGCAGTTGGGGTCTAGGGGCGTGGACAGAGAGATCCTACGAGCAGTACTTC. This codes for CASSWGLGAWTERSYEQYF. The rearrangement joins TRBV28 to TRBJ2-7, with D perhaps TRBD1 (6 bases). The germline gives CDR1 MDHEN, CDR2 SYDVKM. CDR3 length: 19 residues. The V end lost 4 bases, the J end lost 1 base, and 26 bases lay between the germline ends.

The V and J genes are TRBV3-1 (or the pseudogene TRBV3-2) and TRBJ2-7; maybe TRBD1 (6 bases). The ends were cut back, 4 bases at V and 2 bases at J, with 12 bases in the middle. Germline loops: CDR1 LGHDT, CDR2 YNNKEL (reference sequence). This CDR3 spans 14 amino acids. DNA for the CDR3: TGTGCCAGCAGCCTTCTACAGGGCACCTACGAGCAGTACTTC. Translation gives CASSLLQGTYEQYF.

The gene calls are TRBV4-1 and TRBJ1-1, with D tentatively TRBD1 (6 bases). This CDR3 spans 17 amino acids. Per the germline V gene, CDR1 is MGHRA and CDR2 is YSYEKL. V was cut by 1 base and J by 3 bases, with 18 bases left in between. Here the CDR3 reads CASSQAVTGPADTEAFF. CDR3 sequence (DNA): TGCGCCAGCAGCCAAGCAGTCACAGGGCCGGCGGACACTGAAGCTTTCTTT.

This clone has more than one count but fewer than ten. The rearrangement links TRBV29-1 to TRBJ2-3; 12 bases match TRBD2. The CDR3 runs to 13 residues. V dropped 6 bases and J dropped 5; count of bases not matched to a gene: 3. Germline V lookup: CDR1 SQVTM, CDR2 ANQGSEA. CDR3 residues: CSVGGLAGDTQYF. Written as DNA, the CDR3 is TGCAGCGTAGGGGGACTAGCGGGAGATACGCAGTATTTT.

This chain links TRBV3-1 (or the pseudogene TRBV3-2) with TRBJ2-3; D gene uncertain. The CDR3 totals 15 residues. Per germline, CDR1 LGHDT and CDR2 YNNKEL (reference sequence). V was pared by 0 bases and J by 3 bases, with 10 bases between. CDR3 bases: TGTGCCAGCAGCCAAGAAGGTCGGAGTACAGATACGCAGTATTTT. Translating gives CASSQEGRSTDTQYF.

Concerning this clone itself: Other DNA sequences in the same sample also yield this CDR3. The chain uses TRBV10-2 and TRBJ2-7, with TRBD2 as a possible D gene (6 bases). Between the trimmed V and J ends, which lost 8 bases and 0 bases, there was a span of 11 bases. From germline, CDR1 is WSHSY and CDR2 SAAADI. The CDR3 length is 13 residues. In DNA, the CDR3 is TGCGCCAGCTCCGCGGGGAGCTCCTACGAGCAGTACTTC. Protein sequence: CASSAGSSYEQYF.

The chain recombines TRBV6-6 with TRBJ1-5, with 8 bases identical to TRBD1. With V trimmed by 7 bases and J by 8 bases, 10 bases remained unmatched. Germline V gene data show CDR1 as MNHNY and CDR2 as SVGAGI (reference sequence). The CDR3 sequence is 14 residues long. In DNA, the CDR3 is TGTGCCAGCATTAATGGACAGGGTTTTGAGCCCCAGCATTTT. It codes for CASINGQGFEPQHF.